This T cell receptor (beta chain) originates from a study of cytomegalovirus exposure and HLA in healthy donors. Study observations and caveats: In an earlier analysis, most TCR beta V segments were productive about 90% or about 30% of the time.

This clone was seen more than once but under ten times. Its antigen is currently unknown. The ends were cut back, 3 bases at V and 3 bases at J, with 21 bases in the middle. From germline, CDR1 is GTSNPN and CDR2 SVGIG (reference sequence). The CDR3 covers 16 residues. The PCR employed 60 Vbeta primers together with 13 Jbeta primers. Sequencing used immunoSEQ multiplex PCR; TCRdb keeps in-frame clones, though not all of them. The table has 100,000 or so clones, approximately 76% seen once. This TCR was sampled from a man aged 25 to 40 in good health and CMV-seropositive. V and J are TRBV30 and TRBJ2-7; D might be TRBD2 (5 bases). The specimen was PBMCs. The CDR3: CAWRASRPAGGYEQYF. CDR3 nucleotides: TGTGCCTGGAGAGCCAGCCGACCCGCTGGAGGCTACGAGCAGTACTTC.